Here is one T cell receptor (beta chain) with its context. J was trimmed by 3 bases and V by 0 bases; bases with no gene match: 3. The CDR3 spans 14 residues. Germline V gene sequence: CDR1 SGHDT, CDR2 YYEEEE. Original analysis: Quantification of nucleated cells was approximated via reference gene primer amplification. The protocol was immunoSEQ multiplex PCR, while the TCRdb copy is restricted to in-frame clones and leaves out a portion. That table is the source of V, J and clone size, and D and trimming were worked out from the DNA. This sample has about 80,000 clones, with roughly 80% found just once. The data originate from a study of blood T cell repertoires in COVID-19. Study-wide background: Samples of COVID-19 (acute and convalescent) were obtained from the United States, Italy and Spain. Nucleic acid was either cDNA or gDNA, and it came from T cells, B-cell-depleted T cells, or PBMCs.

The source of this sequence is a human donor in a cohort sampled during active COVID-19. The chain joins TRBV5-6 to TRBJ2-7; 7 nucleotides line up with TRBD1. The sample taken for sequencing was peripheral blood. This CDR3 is CASSLVAGGYEQYF. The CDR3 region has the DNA TGTGCCAGCAGCTTGGTTGCAGGGGGCTACGAGCAGTACTTC. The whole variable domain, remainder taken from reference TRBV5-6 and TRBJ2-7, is DAGVTQSPTHLIKTRGQQVTLRCSPKSGHDTVSWYQQALGQGPQFIFQYYEEEERQRGNFPDRFSGHQFPNYSSELNVNALLLGDSALYLCASSLVAGGYEQYFGPGTRLTVT.